The 23 T cell receptor beta chains presented below share a single source sample, sequenced in a study of human CD8 memory T cell subsets. Libraries targeted TCR beta using 5' RACE with UMIs. TCRdb re-called the 5' RACE reads and gives one entry per CDR3 protein, without DNA. Across about 17,000 distinct CDR3 sequences, the top ten clones capture around 5.4% of the sample. The sequenced sample was CD8+ stem-like memory T cells (TSCM and TCM) sorted from PBMCs. The subset here: stem-like memory CD8 T cells (TSTEM), CCR7+ PD-1- TIGIT-. All receptors come from a human donor in good health.

The V call is TRBV13, the J call TRBJ2-1. CDR1 is PRHDT and CDR2 is FYEKMQ in the germline V gene (reference sequence). The CDR3 covers 12 residues. The CDR3 loop reads CASSFRYNEQFF.

The gene calls are TRBV29-1 and TRBJ2-1; TCRdb's D gene call, TRBD2, goes unchecked for lack of DNA. The CDR3 is 20 residues long. The V gene's germline CDR1 is SQVTM and CDR2 ANQGSEA. The CDR3 is CSVEKAPTVAGGSPYNEQFF.

The chain employs TRBV10-3 and TRBJ1-2; the D call from TCRdb, TRBD1, cannot be confirmed without DNA. Germline V gene sequence: CDR1 ENHRY, CDR2 SYGVKD. This CDR3 spans 14 amino acids. CDR3 loop: CAISEGQGYYGYTF.

The CDR3 sequence: CSVEESLGYGYTF. The chain couples TRBV29-1 to TRBJ1-2. The germline CDR1 and CDR2 sequences are SQVTM and ANQGSEA. The CDR3 is 13 residues long.

This sequence joins TRBV4-1 and TRBJ2-7; checking the TCRdb D call of TRBD1 is not possible without DNA. Germline CDR1 reads MGHRA; CDR2 reads YSYEKL. CDR3 size: 15 residues. The CDR3 is CASSQQGQGSYEQYF.

Here the CDR3 reads CASSSTGVNYEQYF. V gene TRBV7-9 combines with J gene TRBJ2-7; the D call from TCRdb, TRBD1, cannot be confirmed without DNA. CDR1 is SEHNR, CDR2 FQNEAQ, per germline (reference sequence). The CDR3 runs 14 residues.

The rearrangement joins TRBV20-1 to TRBJ2-7; without DNA, the TCRdb call of TRBD2 cannot be checked. Germline V lookup: CDR1 DFQATT, CDR2 SNEGSKA (reference sequence). The CDR3 is 18 residues long. The CDR3 reads CSARDVTSGSIRSYEQYF.

The chain recombines TRBV6-2 or TRBV6-3 with TRBJ2-1; with no DNA, the TCRdb D assignment of TRBD2 cannot be verified. The CDR3 sequence is 15 residues long. Per germline, CDR1 MNHEY and CDR2 SVGEGT. The CDR3 here is CASSQLAGTPNEQFF.

The chain employs TRBV7-2 and TRBJ1-2; checking the TCRdb D call of TRBD1 is not possible without DNA. Germline-derived CDR1 and CDR2 are SGHTA and FQGNSA. The CDR3 spans 17 residues. The chain's CDR3 is CASSRTGGDRGFYGYTF.

The chain combines TRBV5-5 with TRBJ2-7; TCRdb indicates TRBD1, and absent DNA this call remains unverified. Germline CDR1 is SGHKS and CDR2 is YYEKEE (reference sequence). CDR3 length: 12 residues. The CDR3 region is CASSTGGNEQYF.

The chain carries TRBV12-3 or TRBV12-4 and TRBJ2-7; the TCRdb call, TRBD1, lacks DNA for checking. CDR3 length: 12 residues. The CDR3: CASSPGGYEQYF.

The gene calls are TRBV27 and TRBJ1-1; TCRdb lists TRBD1, though no DNA is available to test this call. Germline assignment: CDR1 MNHEY and CDR2 SMNVEV (reference sequence). The CDR3 extends over 14 amino acids. The CDR3 reads CASSGNRGFTEAFF.

This clonotype counts as medium-sized (0.01 to 0.1%) by frequency. The chain recombines TRBV18 with TRBJ1-1. This CDR3 region has 16 residues. Germline assignment: CDR1 KGHSH and CDR2 LQKENI. CDR3 region: CASSPPRMTGRPWAFF.

The chain employs TRBV28 and TRBJ2-5; the TCRdb D gene call, TRBD2, has no DNA to confirm it. CDR1 and CDR2 from the germline V gene are MDHEN and SYDVKM. This CDR3 is 16 amino acids long. The CDR3 here is CASSSSGTSGQETQYF.

V is TRBV11-2 and J is TRBJ2-2. The CDR3 length is 14 residues. Looked up from germline, CDR1 is SGHAT and CDR2 is FQNNGV. The CDR3 sequence: CASTLRADTGELFF.

The rearrangement joins TRBV28 to TRBJ2-3. Germline V gene lookup returns CDR1 MDHEN and CDR2 SYDVKM. The CDR3 extends over 15 amino acids. The chain's CDR3 is CASSLMDDETDTQYF.

The V call is TRBV27, the J call TRBJ1-1; TCRdb returns TRBD1, unconfirmable since there is no DNA. The CDR3 covers 11 residues. Germline V gives CDR1 MNHEY, CDR2 SMNVEV (reference sequence). The CDR3 is CASSPGGEAFF.

J is TRBJ2-5 and V is TRBV27; TCRdb calls TRBD1, which cannot be checked without DNA. This CDR3 has 15 residues. Germline-derived CDR1 and CDR2 are MNHEY and SMNVEV (reference sequence). The CDR3 reads CASSLSEQGTETQYF.

The J gene is TRBJ2-1, the V gene TRBV12-3 or TRBV12-4. CDR3 length equals 12 residues. The CDR3 sequence: CASSPTSNEQFF.

The rearrangement uses TRBV30 and TRBJ1-5. Germline CDR1 and CDR2: GTSNPN and SVGIG (reference sequence). This CDR3 comprises 17 residues. The CDR3: CAWSTRAPGPSNQPQHF.

CDR3 residues: CASSEVGPGSPLHF. The chain links TRBV2 to TRBJ1-6; TCRdb returns TRBD1, unconfirmable since there is no DNA. CDR3 length: 14 amino acids. Germline V lookup: CDR1 SNHLY, CDR2 FYNNEI.

The rearrangement uses TRBV4-1 and TRBJ1-6. Looked up from germline, CDR1 is MGHRA and CDR2 is YSYEKL. This CDR3 is built from 15 residues. The CDR3: CASSQEGGPGSPLHF.

The chain carries TRBV11-2 and TRBJ1-1. Germline-derived CDR1 and CDR2 are SGHAT and FQNNGV. The CDR3 contains 12 residues. CDR3 region: CASSRIGTEAFF.